This passage covers 24 T cell receptor beta chains from one sample sequenced in a study of T cell responses to AZD1222 COVID-19 vaccine. The assay was immunoSEQ multiplex PCR, and TCRdb's table has in-frame clones only and misses some. The sample includes some 170,000 clones, less than 90% seen only once; the top ten take 1.6%. The sample here was peripheral blood, taken on day 0 of AZD1222 vaccination. Receptors were obtained from an adult in good health.

The CDR3 protein is CASKGGQAGNSPLHF. In DNA, the CDR3 is TGTGCCAGCAAAGGAGGACAGGCGGGTAATTCACCCCTCCACTTT. The chain uses TRBV28 and TRBJ1-6, with 7 bases fitting TRBD1. J lost 6 bases, V lost 7 bases, and 9 bases had no gene match. The germline gives CDR1 MDHEN, CDR2 SYDVKM. CDR3 length equals 15 residues.

This chain connects TRBV20-1 to TRBJ1-5; no reliable D call. Germline CDR1 and CDR2: DFQATT and SNEGSKA (reference sequence). The CDR3 has 11 residues. V gave up 4 bases and J gave up 3 bases, with 4 bases separating them. The CDR3, as DNA: TGCAGTGCTATAAACAATCAGCCCCAGCATTTT. Residues: CSAINNQPQHF.

This clone appeared a single time. The genes are TRBV28 and TRBJ1-2; TRBD1 agrees at 7 bases. The CDR3 has 16 residues. With 6 bases clipped from V and 1 base from J, the junction kept 11 bases outside the gene matches. CDR1 is MDHEN, CDR2 SYDVKM, per germline. The CDR3 spells CASSTGQAALNYGYTF. As DNA, the CDR3 is TGTGCCAGCAGCACCGGACAGGCGGCCCTTAACTATGGCTACACCTTC.

The chain combines TRBV28 with TRBJ1-5; the D is unclear. The CDR3 extends over 16 amino acids. Germline CDR1 is MDHEN and CDR2 is SYDVKM. V lost 6 bases and J lost 2, with 17 bases in between. The CDR3 protein is CASRPDLTDGNQPQHF. CDR3 nucleotide sequence: TGTGCCAGCAGGCCCGATCTAACGGATGGCAATCAGCCCCAGCATTTT.

The V gene is TRBV6-5, the J gene TRBJ1-2; TRBD1 might be the D (6 bases). The CDR3 sequence is 16 residues long. CDR1 is MNHEY and CDR2 is SVGAGI in the germline V gene. Trimming cost V 0 bases and J 0 bases, with 11 bases left between them. The CDR3 DNA reads TGTGCCAGCAGTTACTCGACAGGTCGGACTAACTATGGCTACACCTTC. Encoded protein: CASSYSTGRTNYGYTF.

V gene TRBV25-1 combines with J gene TRBJ2-1; 10 bases agree with TRBD2. CDR1 MGHDK and CDR2 SYGVNS come from the germline V gene. This CDR3 has 14 residues. V dropped 3 bases and J dropped 6; count of bases not matched to a gene: 2. The CDR3 bases are TGTGCCAGCAGTGACCCTAGCGGGGGCAATGAGCAGTTCTTC. Its translation is CASSDPSGGNEQFF. Full variable domain (outside the CDR3, taken from reference TRBV25-1 and TRBJ2-1): EADIYQTPRYLVIGTGKKITLECSQTMGHDKMYWYQQDPGMELHLIHYSYGVNSTEKGDLSSESTVSRIRTEHFPLTLESARPSHTSQYLCASSDPSGGNEQFFGPGTRLTVL.

CDR3 coding DNA: TGTGCCAGCAGCTTGACACATCAAGGGGGTATCTCTGGAAACACCATATATTTT. Its translation is CASSLTHQGGISGNTIYF. The chain recombines TRBV5-5 with TRBJ1-3, with D possibly matching TRBD1 (6 bases). The CDR3 has 18 amino acids. From germline, CDR1 is SGHKS and CDR2 YYEKEE (reference sequence). Trimming pared 1 base from V and 0 bases from J, leaving 17 bases between.

The J gene is TRBJ1-2, the V gene TRBV5-4; D gene unclear. The germline V and J ends were trimmed by 0 bases and 2 bases, with 5 bases remaining between them. The CDR3 has 13 residues. Germline assignment: CDR1 SGHNT and CDR2 YYREEE (reference sequence). CDR3 DNA sequence: TGTGCCAGCAGCTTGGGCAGCAACTATGGCTACACCTTC. It translates to CASSLGSNYGYTF.

V is TRBV20-1 and J is TRBJ1-1; D unresolved. The CDR3 is made up of 11 amino acids. V shed 5 bases and J shed 0 bases, with 4 bases lying between them. CDR1 and CDR2 (germline): DFQATT, SNEGSKA (reference sequence). The CDR3 DNA reads TGCAGTGCTGGGTTGAACACTGAAGCTTTCTTT. Its translation: CSAGLNTEAFF.

This chain links TRBV19 with TRBJ1-1; D remains ambiguous. The V gene's germline CDR1 is LNHDA and CDR2 SQIVND (reference sequence). The CDR3 runs 13 residues. Trimming took 10 bases from V and 1 from J, leaving 13 bases between them. CDR3 sequence: CATRSNSNTEAFF. CDR3 coding DNA: TGTGCCACAAGGTCGAATTCGAACACTGAAGCTTTCTTT. Full variable domain (missing parts from reference TRBV19 and TRBJ1-1): DGGITQSPKYLFRKEGQNVTLSCEQNLNHDAMYWYRQDPGQGLRLIYYSQIVNDFQKGDIAEGYSVSREKKESFPLTVTSAQKNPTAFYLCATRSNSNTEAFFGQGTRLTVV.

V gene TRBV11-1 combines with J gene TRBJ1-1, with unresolved D. The CDR3 length is 15 residues. V gave up 3 bases and J gave up 1 base, with 12 bases separating them. Germline V CDR1 and CDR2: SGHAT, FQDESV (reference sequence). Here the CDR3 DNA reads TGTGCCAGCAGCTTCCGGGGTAAGACGAACACTGAAGCTTTCTTT. Its protein is CASSFRGKTNTEAFF.

The gene calls are TRBV7-8 and TRBJ2-7; D is undetermined. Germline values: CDR1 SGHVS, CDR2 FQNEAQ. With 1 base removed from V and 1 base from J, the gap between germline ends came to 5 bases. The CDR3 consists of 13 residues. CDR3 sequence (DNA): TGTGCCAGCAGCTTAGGGGAATCCTACGAGCAGTACGTC. This encodes CASSLGESYEQYV.

This clone came up many times. The rearrangement joins TRBV6-5 to TRBJ1-2; D call uncertain. The germline CDR1 and CDR2 sequences are MNHEY and SVGAGI. The CDR3 loop spans 14 amino acids. Trimming took 2 bases from V and 4 from J, leaving 11 bases between them. The CDR3 DNA follows: TGTGCCAGCAGTTACGGCCACAGTGGCTATGGCTACACCTTC. Translation: CASSYGHSGYGYTF.

The V and J genes are TRBV5-1 and TRBJ1-1; no clear D gene. The CDR3 length is 15 residues. The ends were cut back, 0 bases at V and 1 base at J, with 10 bases in the middle. Per germline, CDR1 SGHRS and CDR2 YFSETQ. The CDR3 here is CASSLAGGGNTEAFF. The CDR3 region has the DNA TGCGCCAGCAGCTTGGCCGGAGGAGGGAACACTGAAGCTTTCTTT.

This rearrangement joins TRBV5-4 to TRBJ1-1, with D tentatively TRBD1 (5 bases). The V and J ends lost 4 bases and 1 base respectively, with 14 bases between them. CDR3 size: 15 residues. Germline V lookup: CDR1 SGHNT, CDR2 YYREEE (reference sequence). This chain's CDR3 is CASSPPKGQNTEAFF. The CDR3 nucleotides are TGTGCCAGCAGCCCGCCAAAGGGGCAGAACACTGAAGCTTTCTTT.

In its sample, this clone was seen a few times. The chain combines TRBV18 with TRBJ1-1; D is ambiguous. The germline V and J ends were trimmed by 3 bases and 1 base, with 6 bases remaining between them. The CDR3 contains 13 residues. Germline V gene lookup returns CDR1 KGHSH and CDR2 LQKENI. The CDR3 reads CASSPMSNTEAFF. In DNA form, the CDR3 reads TGTGCCAGCTCACCCATGTCGAACACTGAAGCTTTCTTT. The entire variable domain, with the rest obtained from reference TRBV18 and TRBJ1-1, is as follows: NAGVMQNPRHLVRRRGQEARLRCSPMKGHSHVYWYRQLPEEGLKFMVYLQKENIIDESGMPKERFSAEFPKEGPSILRIQQVVRGDSAAYFCASSPMSNTEAFFGQGTRLTVV.

V and J are TRBV6-2 or TRBV6-3 and TRBJ2-3; 7 bases are shared with TRBD1. The CDR3 sequence is 17 residues long. The trim removed 5 bases at V and 2 bases at J, leaving 13 bases unmatched. CDR1 MNHEY and CDR2 SVGEGT come from the germline V gene. The CDR3 region has the DNA TGTGCCAGCAGTACACCCCGGGACAGAGGGCCCACAGATACGCAGTATTTT. The encoded protein is CASSTPRDRGPTDTQYF.

Only one count was recorded for this clone. This chain connects TRBV18 to TRBJ1-2; 9 bases agree with TRBD1. V shed 3 bases and J 11 bases; nucleotides not matched to a gene: 7. Germline CDR1 is KGHSH and CDR2 is LQKENI. The CDR3 runs 13 residues. DNA for the CDR3: TGTGCCAGCTCACCGGGGGACAGGGCTTCATACACCTTC. Translation: CASSPGDRASYTF.

J is TRBJ1-5 and V is TRBV28; unclear D gene. This CDR3 spans 10 amino acids. Germline loops: CDR1 MDHEN, CDR2 SYDVKM. Trimming pared 6 bases from V and 11 bases from J, leaving 8 bases between. CDR3 nucleotides: TGTGCCAGCAGATCGATCACCCAGCATTTT. Its protein is CASRSITQHF.

The V gene is TRBV5-1, the J gene TRBJ1-4; D is uncertain. The V end was cut by 4 bases, the J end by 4 bases, with 14 bases between. The germline V gene has CDR1 SGHRS and CDR2 YFSETQ. The length of the CDR3 is 15 residues. The CDR3 nucleotides are TGCGCCAGCAGCCCCGGAGGAGGAGGTAATGAAAAACTGTTTTTT. Translating gives CASSPGGGGNEKLFF.

This rearrangement joins TRBV27 to TRBJ1-6, with no clear D. Trimming shortened V by 10 bases and J by 5 bases, and 18 bases separated the two germline ends. Germline loops: CDR1 MNHEY, CDR2 SMNVEV (reference sequence). The CDR3 runs 15 residues. CDR3 region: CATNPLGMDNSPLHF. For the CDR3, the DNA is TGTGCCACCAACCCCCTGGGTATGGATAATTCACCCCTCCACTTT.

The J gene is TRBJ1-2, the V gene TRBV20-1, with D uncertain. The CDR3 length is 11 residues. CDR1 and CDR2 (germline): DFQATT, SNEGSKA (reference sequence). The V end lost 6 bases, the J end lost 3 bases, and 8 bases lay between the germline ends. The CDR3 nucleotides read TGCAGTGCCATTACCGACTATGGCTACACCTTC. Encoded protein: CSAITDYGYTF.

The rearrangement links TRBV29-1 to TRBJ1-1; maybe TRBD1 (6 bases). CDR1 and CDR2 from the germline V gene are SQVTM and ANQGSEA. The CDR3 loop spans 13 amino acids. The V end was cut by 5 bases, the J end by 3 bases, with 13 bases between. The CDR3 loop is CSVRRGADTEAFF. The CDR3 DNA is TGCAGCGTTCGCAGGGGAGCGGACACTGAAGCTTTCTTT.

V and J are TRBV5-4 and TRBJ2-2; possibly TRBD2 for D (7 bases). The germline CDR1 and CDR2 sequences are SGHNT and YYREEE (reference sequence). This CDR3 is 15 amino acids long. The V end lost 7 bases, the J end lost 6 bases, and 19 bases lay between the germline ends. The CDR3 coding sequence is TGTGCCAGCGGAGGGGGTGGCGGGAGAGCCGGGGAGCTGTTTTTT. It yields the protein CASGGGGGRAGELFF.